Below, 20 T cell receptor beta chains from the same sample are listed, as sequenced in a study of PD-1 blockade in classical Hodgkin lymphoma. Autologous stem cell transplantation was followed by relapse in every patient, and brentuximab vedotin exposure varied. Purification of CD4+ T cells from thawed PBMCs was performed via magnetic negative selection. Some clones are missing from TCRdb's copy, which holds only in-frame ones; the method was immunoSEQ multiplex PCR. This table holds under 8,000 clones, around four fifths found once. Here the sequenced sample was CD4+ T cells from blood, taken at baseline. The origin of the receptors is a human donor with classical Hodgkin lymphoma.

The V and J genes are TRBV27 and TRBJ1-5; D unresolved. The CDR3 has 14 residues. V was trimmed by 1 base and J by 4 bases, leaving 8 bases between them. Germline V gene lookup returns CDR1 MNHEY and CDR2 SMNVEV (reference sequence). CDR3 DNA sequence: TGTGCCAGCAGTTTATTTCGAGGGAATCAGCCCCAGCATTTT. This gives the protein CASSLFRGNQPQHF.

The chain carries TRBV27 and TRBJ1-4, with D unresolved. The germline V gene encodes CDR1 MNHEY and CDR2 SMNVEV (reference sequence). Trimming cost V 6 bases and J 7 bases, with 18 bases left between them. This CDR3 spans 15 amino acids. The CDR3 nucleotides read TGTGCCAGCAGAGGCTATGAAAAAAGGGTTGAAAAACTGTTTTTT. This encodes CASRGYEKRVEKLFF.

The chain recombines TRBV28 with TRBJ1-2, with D tentatively TRBD1 (5 bases). The CDR3 extends over 15 amino acids. CDR1 is MDHEN, CDR2 SYDVKM, per germline. Trimming removed 5 bases from V and 3 bases from J, with 16 bases in between. CDR3 coding DNA: TGTGCCAGCAGTCGCATCCAGGGATCTGACTATGGCTACACCTTC. Translated, it gives CASSRIQGSDYGYTF.

The chain joins TRBV7-9 to TRBJ1-5; 11 bases fit TRBD1. Germline V gene sequence: CDR1 SEHNR, CDR2 FQNEAQ (reference sequence). After removal of 6 bases from V and 0 bases from J, the junction contained 13 bases not matched to a gene. This CDR3 is built from 19 residues. The CDR3 sequence is CASSNRRTGGEYSNQPQHF. The CDR3 bases are TGTGCCAGCAGTAATCGTAGGACAGGGGGCGAATATAGCAATCAGCCCCAGCATTTT.

The gene calls are TRBV27 and TRBJ2-4, with 9 bases that match TRBD1. This CDR3 is built from 16 residues. From germline, CDR1 is MNHEY and CDR2 SMNVEV (reference sequence). Germline trimming cut 6 bases from V and 0 bases from J; bases unmatched to any gene: 6. The CDR3 here is CASSLGTGLAKNIQYF. CDR3 in DNA: TGTGCCAGCAGCCTCGGGACAGGGCTAGCCAAAAACATTCAGTACTTC.

This chain uses TRBV25-1 with TRBJ1-4, with 7 nucleotides matching TRBD1. V gave up 0 bases and J gave up 2 bases; unmatched junction bases: 9. Germline V CDR1 and CDR2: MGHDK, SYGVNS. The CDR3 contains 18 residues. The CDR3 protein is CASSEYVGGWRTNEKLFF. As DNA, the CDR3 is TGTGCCAGCAGTGAATATGTAGGGGGCTGGCGTACTAATGAAAAACTGTTTTTT. Filled out from reference TRBV25-1 and TRBJ1-4, the complete variable domain reads EADIYQTPRYLVIGTGKKITLECSQTMGHDKMYWYQQDPGMELHLIHYSYGVNSTEKGDLSSESTVSRIRTEHFPLTLESARPSHTSQYLCASSEYVGGWRTNEKLFFGSGTQLSVL.

V is TRBV5-1 and J is TRBJ2-6, with 7 nucleotides matching TRBD1. There are 21 residues in the CDR3. Trimming took 2 bases from V and 0 from J; bases not matched to a gene: 17. The V gene's germline CDR1 is SGHRS and CDR2 YFSETQ. In DNA, the CDR3 is TGCGCCAGCAGCTTATTCCAGACAGGGTATCGTTTGAGCTCTGGGGCCAACGTCCTGACTTTC. As protein: CASSLFQTGYRLSSGANVLTF.

The chain employs TRBV9 and TRBJ2-5; D remains ambiguous. The V gene lost 0 bases and the J gene lost 1 base, with 13 bases spanning the gap. This CDR3 is built from 16 residues. Germline CDR1 is SGDLS and CDR2 is YYNGEE. CDR3 region: CASSVGPFGFQETQYF. The CDR3 nucleotides are TGTGCCAGCAGCGTAGGCCCTTTCGGGTTCCAAGAGACCCAGTACTTC.

J is TRBJ2-2 and V is TRBV5-1, with 7 bases aligning to TRBD1. Germline CDR1 is SGHRS and CDR2 is YFSETQ. This CDR3 has 17 amino acids. V trimming: 0 bases; J trimming: 1 base; junction bases outside the gene matches: 6. This chain's CDR3 is CASSLAGTVQNTGELFF. CDR3 in DNA: TGCGCCAGCAGCTTGGCCGGGACAGTCCAGAACACCGGGGAGCTGTTTTTT.

The chain is built from TRBV5-1 and TRBJ1-1; the match to TRBD1 covers 9 bases. The CDR3 length is 16 residues. Trimming removed 0 bases from V and 3 bases from J; junction bases left unmatched: 6. Germline loops: CDR1 SGHRS, CDR2 YFSETQ. This CDR3 is CASSLGLRTGDTEAFF. CDR3 in DNA: TGCGCCAGCAGCTTGGGCCTGAGGACAGGGGACACTGAAGCTTTCTTT.

The chain joins TRBV28 to TRBJ2-3, with D maybe TRBD2 (5 bases). The CDR3 totals 17 residues. Per germline, CDR1 MDHEN and CDR2 SYDVKM. V gave up 2 bases and J gave up 2 bases, with 17 bases separating them. The CDR3 reads CASSLAPLAATTDTQYF. The CDR3 region has the DNA TGTGCCAGCAGTTTAGCCCCCCTAGCAGCCACCACAGATACGCAGTATTTT.

The rearrangement links TRBV15 to TRBJ2-7, with D perhaps TRBD2 (7 bases). The V end lost 3 bases, the J end lost 3 bases, and 15 bases lay between the germline ends. In germline, CDR1 is LNHNV, CDR2 YYDKDF (reference sequence). CDR3 length equals 15 residues. The CDR3 region has the DNA TGTGCCACCAGCAGTAGGGACGGGGGGCTCTACGAGCAGTACGTC. Translated: CATSSRDGGLYEQYV.

The rearrangement joins TRBV5-8 to TRBJ2-7; D unresolved. Germline CDR1 is SGHTS and CDR2 is YDEGEE. The V end was cut by 4 bases, the J end by 3 bases, with 8 bases between. This CDR3 is 12 amino acids long. The CDR3 here is CASSETYYEQYF. Here the CDR3 DNA reads TGTGCCAGCAGCGAAACCTACTACGAGCAGTACTTC. The variable domain in full, with the rest retrieved from reference TRBV5-8 and TRBJ2-7, is EAGVTQSPTHLIKTRGQQATLRCSPISGHTSVYWYQQALGLGLQFLLWYDEGEERNRGNFPPRFSGRQFPNYSSELNVNALELEDSALYLCASSETYYEQYFGPGTRLTVT.

This CDR3 is CASSLGLGSGNEKLFF. The CDR3 bases are TGTGCCAGCAGCTTAGGGTTAGGATCGGGGAATGAAAAACTGTTTTTT. The chain recombines TRBV11-2 with TRBJ1-4; D is unresolved. The V gene lost 1 base and the J gene lost 5 bases, with 14 bases spanning the gap. There are 16 residues in the CDR3. In germline, CDR1 is SGHAT, CDR2 FQNNGV. Complete variable domain (other parts from reference TRBV11-2 and TRBJ1-4): EAGVAQSPRYKIIEKRQSVAFWCNPISGHATLYWYQQILGQGPKLLIQFQNNGVVDDSQLPKDRFSAERLKGVDSTLKIQPAKLEDSAVYLCASSLGLGSGNEKLFFGSGTQLSVL.

The chain joins TRBV7-8 to TRBJ1-5; D is ambiguous. With 5 bases removed from V and 4 bases from J, the gap between germline ends came to 12 bases. Germline CDR1 reads SGHVS; CDR2 reads FQNEAQ. The CDR3 runs to 14 residues. CDR3 residues: CASSPFDPNQPQHF. The CDR3 bases are TGTGCCAGCAGCCCCTTCGATCCGAATCAGCCCCAGCATTTT.

The CDR3 bases are TGTGCCAGCAGCGTAAGTGCAGAAAACACTGAAGCTTTCTTT. Protein: CASSVSAENTEAFF. This chain links TRBV9 with TRBJ1-1, with D uncertain. Germline loops: CDR1 SGDLS, CDR2 YYNGEE. With 1 base removed from V and 2 bases from J, the gap between germline ends came to 9 bases. This CDR3 has 14 amino acids.

The V call is TRBV20-1, the J call TRBJ2-7; D remains unclear. The V end was cut by 2 bases, the J end by 7 bases, with 9 bases between. The CDR3 has 11 amino acids. Germline assignment: CDR1 DFQATT and CDR2 SNEGSKA (reference sequence). CDR3 in amino acids: CSARNGAEQYV. CDR3 DNA sequence: TGCAGTGCTAGAAATGGTGCGGAGCAGTACGTC.

The chain recombines TRBV18 with TRBJ1-5, with 9 bases that match TRBD1. CDR1 KGHSH and CDR2 LQKENI come from the germline V gene. Trimming at V came to 3 bases and at J to 3 bases, leaving 9 bases not matched to a gene. The CDR3 is 17 amino acids. The CDR3 coding sequence is TGTGCCAGCTCACCGCTTCCGGGACAGGGCACCAATCAGCCCCAGCATTTT. Translated: CASSPLPGQGTNQPQHF. Drawing the rest from reference TRBV18 and TRBJ1-5, the complete variable domain is NAGVMQNPRHLVRRRGQEARLRCSPMKGHSHVYWYRQLPEEGLKFMVYLQKENIIDESGMPKERFSAEFPKEGPSILRIQQVVRGDSAAYFCASSPLPGQGTNQPQHFGDGTRLSIL.

V usage is TRBV5-4 and J usage is TRBJ1-3; D is perhaps TRBD1 (5 bases). V dropped 0 bases and J dropped 7 bases, with 8 bases sitting between them. CDR3 length equals 13 residues. CDR1 and CDR2 (germline): SGHNT, YYREEE (reference sequence). The CDR3 nucleotides are TGTGCCAGCAGCTTGGGACAGATCAACACCATATATTTT. Translation: CASSLGQINTIYF.

This sequence joins TRBV6-1 and TRBJ1-1, with a weak D call TRBD1 (6 bases). CDR3 size: 15 residues. Trimming pared 11 bases from V and 1 base from J, leaving 20 bases between. Germline CDR1 and CDR2: MNHNS and SASEGT. The CDR3 nucleotides are TGTGCCCTCCAGTGGGGGACAAACCCGAACACTGAAGCTTTCTTT. As protein: CALQWGTNPNTEAFF.